This T cell receptor beta chain was retrieved from a study of cytomegalovirus exposure and HLA in healthy donors. Study summary: Out of approximately 170 million T cells, an earlier analysis found 117 million unique TCR beta sequences in total.

This CDR3 is built from 16 residues. J lost 3 bases, V lost 10 bases, and 15 bases had no gene match. Germline CDR1 is MDHEN and CDR2 is SYDVKM. Amplification used 60 Vbeta primers and 13 Jbeta primers. Repertoires were generated with immunoSEQ multiplex PCR, while TCRdb's copy carries only in-frame clones and drops some. The sample records 150,000 to 200,000 clones, over 75% being singletons. With regard to this clone: The target antigen is unknown.

The donors comprised healthy bone marrow donors. Overall study results and limits: Later analysis revealed greater clonal expansion in HLA-associated TCR beta chains than in equally common others. Analysis was carried out at a later point, and it linked a missense DCLRE1C variant to TCR beta V- and J-gene trimming.

J is TRBJ2-7 and V is TRBV28, with 10 bases matching TRBD1. The sequencing input was PBMCs. The sequence was collected from a man between 18 and 29 years old in good health and CMV-seronegative. This chain's CDR3 is CATEDRGTPSRYEQYF. The CDR3, as DNA: TGTGCCACCGAGGACAGGGGGACTCCTTCTCGCTACGAGCAGTACTTC.